This T cell receptor beta chain was documented in a study of glioma-infiltrating T cells listed by TCRdb under 2016. In the study overall: Sequencing of TCR alpha- and beta-chain repertoires was performed on glioma tissue, on non-neoplastic brain tissue, and on matched peripheral blood mononuclear cells. To measure how far tissue and blood T-cell populations diverged, each tissue-infiltrating repertoire was compared against the peripheral blood repertoire of the same patient. Three low-grade glioma patients, seven to nine primary glioblastoma patients, and three non-glioma patients who contributed non-neoplastic brain tissue made up the paired cohort. The research as a whole found: The group comparisons were based on small numbers of patients: three non-neoplastic, three low-grade glioma and about eight glioblastoma patients. VJ-independent divergence between tissue and blood was found to be below expectation in non-neoplastic patients but above expectation in all gliomas, particularly low-grade gliomas. Very few CDR3 sequences were shared between tissue and blood, attributed to high CDR3 diversity and limited sampling.

V is reduced by 2 bases and J by 3 bases, leaving a spacing of 11 bases between them. The germline V gene yields KGHSH for CDR1 and LQKENI for CDR2. Measured from the cysteine to the phenylalanine, the CDR3 is 14 residues long. The CDR3 DNA has 42 bases and is translated from base 1. About this clonotype: What antigen it recognizes has not been identified. Base qualities are not at hand, and no much larger clone is one base apart.

The iRepertoire nested amplicon-rescue multiplex PCR (arm-PCR) platform was used to amplify TCR alpha and beta CDR3 regions from RNA. The input for one-step reverse transcription and amplification was roughly 100-450 ng of either tissue mRNA or PBMC total RNA. After bead purification, a secondary multiplex PCR added Illumina adapters, and libraries were gel-purified between 200 and 400 bp. Demultiplexing relied on internal 6-nucleotide barcodes carried by the libraries. Sequencing of libraries was performed on an Illumina MiSeq with 2x220 or 2x250 nucleotide paired-end reads. The study's processing was this. Paired reads were merged with FLASH 1.2.11 and aligned to the GRCh37 human genome with BWA-MEM before extracting TRA and TRB reads. An IMGT-derived reference of cassette sequences and CDR3 motifs, with pseudogenes included, was used for V and J assignment. Three-frame translation of reads was performed, and productive CDR3s were defined as those with a C...FGXG motif and no stop codons. Unique combinations of V-J cassette pair and CDR3 amino acid sequence were defined as clonotypes. Filtering of reads was based on Hamming distance, with the threshold set by the sequence error rate of each sample in mapped regions. TCRdb cleaned the public reads at Q25 with fastp, built clones with MiXCR and kept in-frame beta chains. Each CDR3 protein appears once, grouped with its most common genes and DNA. What appears here as the V and J calls and clone size reflects TCRdb's work, not the paper's. Within this sample are about 210,000 distinct CDR3 sequences, with 32% of them counted one time only. Together, the top ten hold around 20% of the sample.

The rearrangement joined TRBV18 to TRBJ2-7, and the D gene may be TRBD2, 7 bases matching. The TCR was taken from a human donor with low-grade glioma or glioblastoma, undergoing nonglioma brain surgery, or in good health (not recorded which). The source material was glioma tissue, nonneoplastic brain tissue, or PBMCs (not recorded which). For the CDR3, the sequence is CASSPAGADYEQYF. The DNA is TGTGCCAGCTCACCAGCGGGGGCGGACTACGAGCAGTACTTC.